The clone carrying this T cell receptor beta chain was detected a few times. The antigen is not known. Treatment described: some 19 received Ad26.COV2.S at low or high dose, single or two shots; 5 received placebo; per-sample allocation not given. The samples date from day 63 after the first vaccine or placebo injection. Germline V gene lookup returns CDR1 SEHNR and CDR2 FQNEAQ (reference sequence). V lost 3 bases, J lost 9 bases, and 10 bases stayed unmatched. The CDR3 has 14 residues. Only in-frame clones appear in the TCRdb table, and some are missing; sequencing was by immunoSEQ multiplex PCR. In the table there are roughly 680,000 clones, around 89% of which are singletons. This sample stems from a study of Ad26.COV2.S vaccination and SARS-CoV-2 variants. General observations from the study: Participants in the vaccine arm had higher spike-specific TCR breadth; placebo recipients had lower.

The sequencing here drew on peripheral blood, taken in a trial of Ad26.COV2.S vaccine versus placebo. The chain joins TRBV7-9 to TRBJ2-7; TRBD1 aligns across 8 bases. This receptor was obtained from a person between 18 and 60 years old who received the Ad26.COV2.S COVID-19 vaccine or a placebo. The CDR3 sequence: CASSLLTGEVWQYF. CDR3 sequence (DNA): TGTGCCAGCAGCTTGTTGACAGGGGAGGTGTGGCAGTACTTC.